This T cell receptor (beta chain) was found in a study of blood T cell repertoires in COVID-19. The length of the CDR3 is 15 residues. Losses at the gene ends were 3 bases for V and 4 bases for J; bases not matched to a gene: 6. Germline V gives CDR1 LNHNV, CDR2 YYDKDF (reference sequence). The data were produced by immunoSEQ multiplex PCR, yet TCRdb's version contains in-frame clones alone and is incomplete. This table holds roughly 300,000 clones, around 92% found once. The TCR comes from a young woman with COVID-19, enrolled during active disease. J is TRBJ2-3 and V is TRBV15; 8 bases fit TRBD1. What was sequenced was peripheral blood. DNA for the CDR3: TGTGCCACCAGCAGCACAGGGGGGTCGGCAGATACGCAGTATTTT. This encodes CATSSTGGSADTQYF.